These 23 T cell receptor beta chains were sequenced from one sample in a study of post-analysis software for immune sequencing data. General study points: Patients carried a few TRBV segments more frequently than controls did, and TRBV5-6, TRBV5-1 and TRBV20-1 were among them.

These receptors lack a known antigen. Unique molecular identifiers tagged the TCR beta cDNA libraries. TCRdb re-called the PCR reads through MiXCR, storing one row per CDR3 protein. The table lists 820,000 or so distinct CDR3 sequences, roughly half of them singletons. Source material: blood. These receptors all come from a girl aged 10-17 years with multiple sclerosis.

About this clonotype: At one of its ends the junction is not consistent with the germline gene, which may arise from a read error. V and J are TRBV9 and TRBJ2-3, with 7 bases fitting TRBD2. The CDR3 totals 16 residues. The germline V gene encodes CDR1 SGDLS and CDR2 YYNGEE. Here the CDR3 reads CASGVRDYPSTDTQYF. For the CDR3, the DNA is TGTGCCAGCGGCGTTCGGGACTACCCTAGCACAGATACGCAGTATTTT. Drawing the rest from reference TRBV9 and TRBJ2-3, the complete variable domain is DSGVTQTPKHLITATGQRVTLRCSPRSGDLSVYWYQQSLDQGLQFLIQYYNGEERAKGNILERFSAQQFPDLHSELNLSSLELGDSALYFCASGVRDYPSTDTQYFGPGTRLTVL.

This clonotype was seen only a few times. This chain uses TRBV20-1 with TRBJ2-6; no reliable D call. The V end was cut by 2 bases, the J end by 1 base, with 6 bases between. Germline assignment: CDR1 DFQATT and CDR2 SNEGSKA (reference sequence). This CDR3 region has 14 residues. CDR3 residues: CSARPPSGANVLTF. The CDR3 DNA sequence: TGCAGTGCTAGACCGCCTTCTGGGGCCAACGTCCTGACTTTC.

This chain joins TRBV5-1 and TRBJ2-4; TRBD1 aligns across 7 bases. Trimming cost V 2 bases and J 6 bases; bases outside gene matches: 11. CDR1 and CDR2 from the germline V gene are SGHRS and YFSETQ. The CDR3 is 16 residues long. CDR3: CASSLTIQGPLNIQYF. The CDR3 DNA sequence: TGCGCCAGCAGCTTAACGATACAGGGGCCCCTAAACATTCAGTACTTC. The full variable domain, its missing parts supplied by reference TRBV5-1 and TRBJ2-4, is KAGVTQTPRYLIKTRGQQVTLSCSPISGHRSVSWYQQTPGQGLQFLFEYFSETQRNKGNFPGRFSGRQFSNSRSEMNVSTLELGDSALYLCASSLTIQGPLNIQYFGAGTRLSVL.

V and J are TRBV5-1 and TRBJ2-7, with D hard to call. The CDR3 spans 12 residues. The ends were cut back, 0 bases at V and 7 bases at J, with 8 bases in the middle. The germline gives CDR1 SGHRS, CDR2 YFSETQ. CDR3 sequence reads: CASSLGLNEQYF. Written as DNA, the CDR3 is TGCGCCAGCAGCTTGGGGCTCAATGAGCAGTACTTC.

This chain joins TRBV5-1 and TRBJ1-4; perhaps TRBD1 as D (6 bases). V shed 3 bases and J shed 8 bases, with 17 bases lying between them. Germline CDR1 SGHRS, CDR2 YFSETQ. CDR3 length equals 15 residues. DNA for the CDR3: TGCGCCAGCAGCTGGAACAGGGACGGAAAGGAAAAACTGTTTTTT. This gives the protein CASSWNRDGKEKLFF.

This chain uses TRBV7-6 with TRBJ2-3, with 12 bases lining up with TRBD2. From germline, CDR1 is SGHVS and CDR2 FNYEAQ. The CDR3 runs to 23 residues. V gave up 5 bases and J gave up 2 bases; unmatched junction bases: 26. The CDR3 loop is CASSPRDVTWASGRAGFTDTQYF. DNA for the CDR3: TGTGCCAGCAGCCCTAGAGACGTGACCTGGGCTAGCGGGAGGGCGGGGTTCACAGATACGCAGTATTTT.

This clonotype was observed a handful of times. The chain is built from TRBV27 and TRBJ2-3, with 8 bases fitting TRBD1. V trimming: 10 bases; J trimming: 3 bases; junction bases outside the gene matches: 6. The CDR3 is made up of 13 amino acids. CDR1 is MNHEY, CDR2 SMNVEV, per germline (reference sequence). Here the CDR3 reads CANTGGRTDTQYF. The CDR3 DNA is TGTGCCAACACAGGGGGACGGACAGATACGCAGTATTTT.

There are a few counts of this clonotype. J is TRBJ2-7 and V is TRBV6-5, with D possibly being TRBD1 (6 bases). V gave up 0 bases and J gave up 3 bases, with 12 bases separating them. This CDR3 has 15 amino acids. Germline V gives CDR1 MNHEY, CDR2 SVGAGI. Here the CDR3 DNA reads TGTGCCAGCAGTTACTCGTACCAGGGGAACTACGAGCAGTACTTC. Its protein is CASSYSYQGNYEQYF.

This clonotype appeared a few times. This chain joins TRBV5-1 and TRBJ2-1, with D perhaps given as TRBD1 or TRBD2 (5 bases each). The CDR3 sequence is 14 residues long. Germline values: CDR1 SGHRS, CDR2 YFSETQ. Deletions cut 4 bases from V and 9 bases from J, with 17 bases between. In DNA, the CDR3 is TGCGCCAGCAGCGGGAGAGAGGGGCGTGGTGAGCAGTTCTTC. This encodes CASSGREGRGEQFF.

The chain combines TRBV12-3 or TRBV12-4 with TRBJ2-4; possibly TRBD1 for D (5 bases). The CDR3 spans 14 residues. Trimming took off 4 bases at V and 0 bases at J, with 7 bases between the two ends. This CDR3 reads CASSSTVAKNIQYF. The CDR3 DNA reads TGTGCCAGCAGTTCGACAGTAGCCAAAAACATTCAGTACTTC.

V and J are TRBV30 and TRBJ1-5; D gene ambiguous. The germline V gene has CDR1 GTSNPN and CDR2 SVGIG (reference sequence). Trimming removed 2 bases at V and 3 bases at J, with 5 bases between. The CDR3 totals 12 residues. CDR3 region: CAWSISNQPQHF. The CDR3 DNA reads as TGTGCCTGGAGTATCTCCAATCAGCCCCAGCATTTT.

The gene calls are TRBV5-1 and TRBJ2-1; the D gene could be TRBD1 or TRBD2 (6 bases each). The CDR3 spans 15 residues. The V end was cut by 7 bases, the J end by 4 bases, with 18 bases between. Germline V gene lookup returns CDR1 SGHRS and CDR2 YFSETQ. The CDR3 loop is CASSMGGLVYNEQFF. In nucleotides, the CDR3 is TGCGCCAGCTCGATGGGGGGCCTTGTTTACAATGAGCAGTTCTTC. The entire variable domain, with the rest obtained from reference TRBV5-1 and TRBJ2-1, is as follows: KAGVTQTPRYLIKTRGQQVTLSCSPISGHRSVSWYQQTPGQGLQFLFEYFSETQRNKGNFPGRFSGRQFSNSRSEMNVSTLELGDSALYLCASSMGGLVYNEQFFGPGTRLTVL.

J is TRBJ2-5 and V is TRBV7-7, with 7 bases fitting TRBD1. This CDR3 contains 15 residues. The trim removed 5 bases at V and 2 bases at J, leaving 8 bases unmatched. Germline V gene data show CDR1 as SSHAT and CDR2 as FNYEAQ (reference sequence). The chain's CDR3 is CASSLKGAQQETQYF. The CDR3 bases are TGTGCCAGCAGCCTCAAGGGGGCACAGCAAGAGACCCAGTACTTC.

This clonotype was seen at least ten times. This chain joins TRBV7-9 and TRBJ2-7, with 7 nucleotides matching TRBD2. Germline V lookup: CDR1 SEHNR, CDR2 FQNEAQ (reference sequence). This CDR3 is built from 14 residues. V was clipped by 1 base and J by 0 bases; unmatched bases: 0. CDR3 coding DNA: TGTGCCAGCAGCTTAGGCGGGGGCTCCTACGAGCAGTACTTC. Its protein product is CASSLGGGSYEQYF.

The chain has TRBV18 and TRBJ1-1; no firm D call. Per germline, CDR1 KGHSH and CDR2 LQKENI. The CDR3 is 15 amino acids. Deletions cut 1 base from V and 1 base from J, with 10 bases between. CDR3 amino acids: CASSPLTGRNTEAFF. In nucleotides, the CDR3 is TGTGCCAGCTCACCACTCACCGGACGGAACACTGAAGCTTTCTTT.

A word on this clonotype: This may arise from a read error, as a much more abundant clone is one base away. The chain employs TRBV5-1 and TRBJ1-2; D is perhaps TRBD1 (5 bases). This CDR3 is 14 amino acids long. The V gene's germline CDR1 is SGHRS and CDR2 YFSETQ. Written as DNA, the CDR3 is TGCGCCAGCAGACCAGACGGGACCGACTATGTCTACACCTTC. Translation gives CASRPDGTDYVYTF. Drawing the rest from reference TRBV5-1 and TRBJ1-2, the complete variable domain is KAGVTQTPRYLIKTRGQQVTLSCSPISGHRSVSWYQQTPGQGLQFLFEYFSETQRNKGNFPGRFSGRQFSNSRSEMNVSTLELGDSALYLCASRPDGTDYVYTFGSGTRLTVV.

CDR3 protein: CAISDAGPPLHF. The CDR3 DNA reads TGTGCCATCAGTGACGCAGGGCCACCCCTCCACTTT. The chain uses TRBV10-3 and TRBJ1-6, with D possibly being TRBD1 (5 bases). Trimming took off 3 bases at V and 11 bases at J, with 8 bases between the two ends. The CDR3 spans 12 residues. Germline V gene lookup returns CDR1 ENHRY and CDR2 SYGVKD.

The chain links TRBV5-6 to TRBJ1-6; D call uncertain. Germline CDR1 reads SGHDT; CDR2 reads YYEEEE. V gave up 4 bases and J gave up 6 bases, with 17 bases separating them. CDR3 length: 16 residues. CDR3: CASSPRPSFSNSPLHF. CDR3 DNA sequence: TGTGCCAGCAGCCCGCGCCCGAGTTTCTCTAATTCACCCCTCCACTTT. Full variable domain (rest looked up from reference TRBV5-6 and TRBJ1-6): DAGVTQSPTHLIKTRGQQVTLRCSPKSGHDTVSWYQQALGQGPQFIFQYYEEEERQRGNFPDRFSGHQFPNYSSELNVNALLLGDSALYLCASSPRPSFSNSPLHFGNGTRLTVT.

The J gene is TRBJ1-2, the V gene TRBV27; D might be TRBD1 (5 bases). CDR1 MNHEY and CDR2 SMNVEV come from the germline V gene (reference sequence). The V end lost 5 bases, the J end lost 1 base, and 14 bases lay between the germline ends. This CDR3 has 15 residues. In DNA form, the CDR3 reads TGTGCCAGCAGTGTCCAAGGGGTAGTTAACTATGGCTACACCTTC. Translation: CASSVQGVVNYGYTF.

This clonotype was detected only a few times. This chain joins TRBV12-3 or TRBV12-4 and TRBJ2-5; TRBD1 aligns across 10 bases. Near its end, the DNA agrees better with TRBJ2-7, so the J call may be wrong. The CDR3 sequence is 14 residues long. The CDR3 is CASSGWTGGDEQYF. The CDR3 DNA follows: TGTGCCAGCAGTGGTTGGACAGGGGGAGACGAGCAGTACTTC.

This clonotype was counted between two and nine times. The DNA of the CDR3 is TGCAGTGTATGGACAGGGGCCTACGAGCAGTACTTC. Amino acids: CSVWTGAYEQYF. The chain links TRBV29-1 to TRBJ2-7; 9 bases match TRBD1. Germline V gene data show CDR1 as SQVTM and CDR2 as ANQGSEA. CDR3 length: 12 amino acids.

With respect to this clonotype: The junction departs from the called germline gene at one end, perhaps through a read error. The CDR3 nucleotides are TGCGCCGGCAGCCAGGGCTCCTCCTACTACGAGCAGTACTTC. It specifies CAGSQGSSYYEQYF. The V gene is TRBV4-1, the J gene TRBJ2-7; D is perhaps TRBD1 (5 bases). The CDR3 totals 14 residues. Germline CDR1 MGHRA, CDR2 YSYEKL.

This sequence joins TRBV9 and TRBJ2-5; 8 positions agree with TRBD2. The trim removed 3 bases at V and 4 bases at J, leaving 11 bases unmatched. The CDR3 has 16 amino acids. Germline CDR1 is SGDLS and CDR2 is YYNGEE. The CDR3 DNA reads as TGTGCCAGCAGCGCCCCGTTAGCGGGATGGGGAGAGACCCAGTACTTC. Its translation: CASSAPLAGWGETQYF.